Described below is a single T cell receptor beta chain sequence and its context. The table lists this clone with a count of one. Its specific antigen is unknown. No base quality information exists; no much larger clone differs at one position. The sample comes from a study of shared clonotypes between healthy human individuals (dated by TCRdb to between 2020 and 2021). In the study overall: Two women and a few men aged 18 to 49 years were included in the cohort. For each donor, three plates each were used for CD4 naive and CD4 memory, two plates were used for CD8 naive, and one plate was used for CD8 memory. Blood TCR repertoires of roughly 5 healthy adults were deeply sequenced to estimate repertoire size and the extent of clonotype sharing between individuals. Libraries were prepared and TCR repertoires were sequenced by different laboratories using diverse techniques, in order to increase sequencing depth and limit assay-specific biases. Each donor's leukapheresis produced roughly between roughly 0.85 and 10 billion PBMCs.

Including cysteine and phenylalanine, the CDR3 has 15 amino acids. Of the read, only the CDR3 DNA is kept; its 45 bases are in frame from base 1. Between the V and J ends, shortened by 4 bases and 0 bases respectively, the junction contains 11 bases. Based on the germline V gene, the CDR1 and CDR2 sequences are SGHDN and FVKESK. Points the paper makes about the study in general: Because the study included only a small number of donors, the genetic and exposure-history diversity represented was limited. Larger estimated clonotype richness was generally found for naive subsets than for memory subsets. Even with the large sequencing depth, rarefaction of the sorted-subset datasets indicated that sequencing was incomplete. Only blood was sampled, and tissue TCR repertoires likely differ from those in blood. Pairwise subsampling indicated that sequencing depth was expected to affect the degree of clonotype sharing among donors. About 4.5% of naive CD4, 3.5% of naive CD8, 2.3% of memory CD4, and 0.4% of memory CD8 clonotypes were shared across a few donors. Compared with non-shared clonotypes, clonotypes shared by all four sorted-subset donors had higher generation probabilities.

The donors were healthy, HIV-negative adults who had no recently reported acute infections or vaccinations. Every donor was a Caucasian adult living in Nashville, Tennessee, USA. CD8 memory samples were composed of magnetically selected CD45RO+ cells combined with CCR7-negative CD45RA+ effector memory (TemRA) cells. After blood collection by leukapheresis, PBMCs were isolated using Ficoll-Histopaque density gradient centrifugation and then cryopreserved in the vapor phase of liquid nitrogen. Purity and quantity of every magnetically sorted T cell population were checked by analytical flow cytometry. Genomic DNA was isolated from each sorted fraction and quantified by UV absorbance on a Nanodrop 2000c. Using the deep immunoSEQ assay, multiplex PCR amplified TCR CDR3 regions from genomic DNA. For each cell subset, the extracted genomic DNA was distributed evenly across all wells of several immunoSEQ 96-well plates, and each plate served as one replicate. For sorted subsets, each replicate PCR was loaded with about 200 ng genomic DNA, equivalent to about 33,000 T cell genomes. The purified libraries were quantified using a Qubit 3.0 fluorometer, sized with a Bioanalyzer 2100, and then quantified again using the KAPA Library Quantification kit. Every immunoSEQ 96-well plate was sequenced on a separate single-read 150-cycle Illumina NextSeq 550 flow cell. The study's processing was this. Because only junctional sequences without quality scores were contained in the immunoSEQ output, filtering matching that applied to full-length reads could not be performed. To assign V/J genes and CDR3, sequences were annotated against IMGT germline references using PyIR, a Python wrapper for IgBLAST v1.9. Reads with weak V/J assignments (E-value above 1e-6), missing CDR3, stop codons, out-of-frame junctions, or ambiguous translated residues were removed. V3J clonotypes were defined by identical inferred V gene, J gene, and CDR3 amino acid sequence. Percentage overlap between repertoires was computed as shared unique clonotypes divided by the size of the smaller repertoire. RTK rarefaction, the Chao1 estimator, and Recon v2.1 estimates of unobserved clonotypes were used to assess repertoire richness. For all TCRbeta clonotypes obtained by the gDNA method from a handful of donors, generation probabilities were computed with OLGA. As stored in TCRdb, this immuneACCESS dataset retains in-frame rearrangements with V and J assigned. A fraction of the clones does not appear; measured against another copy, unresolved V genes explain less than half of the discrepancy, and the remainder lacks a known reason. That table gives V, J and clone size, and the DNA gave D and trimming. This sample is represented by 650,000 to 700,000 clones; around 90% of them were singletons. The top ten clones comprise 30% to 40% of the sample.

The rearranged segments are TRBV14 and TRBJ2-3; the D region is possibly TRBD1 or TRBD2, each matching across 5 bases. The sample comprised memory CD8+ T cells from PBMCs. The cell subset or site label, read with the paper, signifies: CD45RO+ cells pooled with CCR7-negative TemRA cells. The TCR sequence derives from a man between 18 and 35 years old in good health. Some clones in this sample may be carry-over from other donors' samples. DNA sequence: TGTGCCAGCAGCCCGGGACCGGAGAGCACAGATACGCAGTATTTT. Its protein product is CASSPGPESTDTQYF. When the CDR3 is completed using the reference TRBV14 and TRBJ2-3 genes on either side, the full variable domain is EAGVTQFPSHSVIEKGQTVTLRCDPISGHDNLYWYRRVMGKEIKFLLHFVKESKQDESGMPNNRFLAERTGGTYSTLKVQPAELEDSGVYFCASSPGPESTDTQYFGPGTRLTVL.